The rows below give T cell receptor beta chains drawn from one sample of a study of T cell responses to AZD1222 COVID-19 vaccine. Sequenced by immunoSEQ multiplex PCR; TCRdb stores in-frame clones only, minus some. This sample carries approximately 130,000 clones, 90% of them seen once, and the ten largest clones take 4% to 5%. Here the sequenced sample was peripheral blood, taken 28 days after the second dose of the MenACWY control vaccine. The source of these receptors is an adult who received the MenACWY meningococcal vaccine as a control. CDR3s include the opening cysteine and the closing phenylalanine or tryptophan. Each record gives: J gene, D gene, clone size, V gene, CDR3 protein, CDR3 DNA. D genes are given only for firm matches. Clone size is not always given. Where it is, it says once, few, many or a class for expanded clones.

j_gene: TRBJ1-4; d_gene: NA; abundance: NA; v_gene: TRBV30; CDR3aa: CAWSVQVENEKLFF; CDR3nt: TGTGCCTGGAGTGTACAGGTGGAGAATGAAAAACTGTTTTTT
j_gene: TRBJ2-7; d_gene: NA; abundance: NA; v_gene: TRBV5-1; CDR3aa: CASSFDTGEQYF; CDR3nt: TGCGCCAGCAGCTTCGACACGGGGGAGCAGTACTTC
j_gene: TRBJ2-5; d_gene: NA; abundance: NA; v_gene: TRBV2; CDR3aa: CASSVVLQETQYF; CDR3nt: TGTGCCAGCAGTGTAGTCCTTCAAGAGACCCAGTACTTC
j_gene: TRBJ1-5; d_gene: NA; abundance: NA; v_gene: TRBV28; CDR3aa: CASSTPGRHSNQPQHF; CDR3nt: TGTGCCAGCAGTACCCCGGGGCGGCATAGCAATCAGCCCCAGCATTTT
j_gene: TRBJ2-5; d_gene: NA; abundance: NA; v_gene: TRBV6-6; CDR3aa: CASSVGETQYF; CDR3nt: TGTGCCAGCAGTGTGGGGGAGACCCAGTACTTC
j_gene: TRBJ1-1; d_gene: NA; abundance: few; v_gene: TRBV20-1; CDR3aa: CSASPDTEAFF; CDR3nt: TGCAGTGCTAGTCCGGACACTGAAGCTTTCTTT
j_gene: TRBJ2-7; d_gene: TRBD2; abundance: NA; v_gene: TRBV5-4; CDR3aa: CASSLTSGRIGYEQYF; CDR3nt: TGTGCCAGCAGTCTCACTAGCGGGAGAATTGGCTACGAGCAGTACTTC
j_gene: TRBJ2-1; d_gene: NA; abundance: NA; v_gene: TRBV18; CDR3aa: CASSPPRAGEQFF; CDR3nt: TGTGCCAGCTCACCACCCCGAGCCGGCGAGCAGTTCTTC
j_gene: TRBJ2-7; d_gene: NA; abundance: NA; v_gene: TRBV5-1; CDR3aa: CASSLTAALYEQYF; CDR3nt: TGCGCCAGCAGCTTGACGGCTGCACTGTACGAGCAGTACTTC
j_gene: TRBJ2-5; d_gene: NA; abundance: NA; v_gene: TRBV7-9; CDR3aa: CASSAGLRETQYF; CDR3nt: TGTGCCAGCAGCGCGGGTCTGAGGGAGACCCAGTACTTC
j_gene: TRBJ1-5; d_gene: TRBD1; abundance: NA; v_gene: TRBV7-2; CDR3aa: CASSLSGRGSNQPQHF; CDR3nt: TGTGCCAGCAGCTTAAGTGGCAGGGGGAGCAATCAGCCCCAGCATTTT
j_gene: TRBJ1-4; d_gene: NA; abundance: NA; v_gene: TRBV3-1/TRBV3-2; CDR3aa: CASSQVGSYNEKLFF; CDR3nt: TGTGCCAGCAGCCAAGTGGGATCTTATAATGAAAAACTGTTTTTT
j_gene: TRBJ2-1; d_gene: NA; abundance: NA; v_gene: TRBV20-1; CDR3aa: CSATVENEQFF; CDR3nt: TGCAGTGCTACCGTGGAGAATGAGCAGTTCTTC
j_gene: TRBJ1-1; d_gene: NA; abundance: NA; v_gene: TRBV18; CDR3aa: CASSGNGDNALNTEAFF; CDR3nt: TGTGCCAGCTCCGGGAACGGGGACAACGCCTTGAACACTGAAGCTTTCTTT
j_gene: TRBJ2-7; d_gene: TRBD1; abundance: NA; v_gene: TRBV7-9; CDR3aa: CASSSVGGQGRHEQYF; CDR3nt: TGTGCCAGCAGCTCAGTAGGCGGACAGGGTAGGCACGAGCAGTACTTC
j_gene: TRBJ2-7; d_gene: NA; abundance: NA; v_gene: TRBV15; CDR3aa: CATSTRVSEQYF; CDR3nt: TGTGCCACCAGTACCAGGGTTTCCGAGCAGTACTTC
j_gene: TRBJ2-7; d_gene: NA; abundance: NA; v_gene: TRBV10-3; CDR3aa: CAIMPNSYEQYF; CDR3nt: TGTGCCATCATGCCTAACTCCTACGAGCAGTACTTC
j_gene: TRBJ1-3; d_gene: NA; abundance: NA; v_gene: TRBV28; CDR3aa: CASSFRRNTIYF; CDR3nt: TGTGCCAGCAGTTTTCGCAGAAACACCATATATTTT
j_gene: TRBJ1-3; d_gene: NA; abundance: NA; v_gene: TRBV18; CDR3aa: CASSSQGDSGNTIYF; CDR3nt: TGTGCCAGCTCATCACAGGGAGACTCTGGAAACACCATATATTTT
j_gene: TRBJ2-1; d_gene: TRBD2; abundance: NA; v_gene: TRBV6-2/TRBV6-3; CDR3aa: CASSYGWSAGGLNEQFF; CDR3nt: TGTGCCAGCAGTTACGGATGGAGTGCGGGGGGGCTCAATGAGCAGTTCTTC
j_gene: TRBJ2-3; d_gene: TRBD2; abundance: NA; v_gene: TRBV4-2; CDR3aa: CASSQGLAGYTQYF; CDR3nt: TGTGCCAGCAGCCAGGGACTAGCGGGGTATACGCAGTATTTT
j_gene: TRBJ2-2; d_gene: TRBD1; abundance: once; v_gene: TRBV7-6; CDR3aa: CASSLPRQGADTGELFF; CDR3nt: TGTGCCAGCAGCTTACCGCGACAGGGGGCGGACACCGGGGAGCTGTTTTTT